Listed below are T cell receptor beta chains from one sample, sequenced in a study of shared clonotypes between healthy human individuals. Only in-frame clones appear in the TCRdb table, and some are missing; sequencing was by immunoSEQ multiplex PCR. The data contain about 2 million clones, just under 95% of them singletons. The sample comprised naive CD8+ T cells sorted from blood. These receptors were obtained from a man younger than 35 in good health. Each CDR3 is given with its conserved first and last residue. D genes are given only for firm matches. Clone size is shown for a subset of rows, as once, few, many or a class of expanded clone.

TRBV4-3	TRBJ2-7	TRBD1	.	TGCGCCAGCAGCCACTCGGAACAGGGGTACGAGCAGTACTTC	CASSHSEQGYEQYF
TRBV5-6	TRBJ2-7	TRBD1	.	TGTGCCAGCAGCATCGACAGGGGTCTTTTCAACGAGCAGTACTTC	CASSIDRGLFNEQYF
TRBV9	TRBJ1-1	.	.	TGTGCCAGCAGCACCATTGACAGTAACTTCATGAACACTGAAGCTTTCTTT	CASSTIDSNFMNTEAFF
TRBV7-7	TRBJ2-5	.	.	TGTGCTAGCAGCTTAGTGTACGGGCCGGGAGAGACCCAGTACTTC	CASSLVYGPGETQYF
TRBV11-2	TRBJ2-1	.	once	TGTGCCAGCAGCTCCCTTCCGGACCTCTTAGATGAGCAGTTCTTC	CASSSLPDLLDEQFF
TRBV7-9	TRBJ1-2	TRBD1	few	TGTGCCAGCAGCTCCTCGACAGGGCAAGACTATGGCTACACCTTC	CASSSSTGQDYGYTF
TRBV30	TRBJ2-1	.	.	TGTGCCTGGAGTCTAGTGGGCGCGTACAATGAGCAGTTCTTC	CAWSLVGAYNEQFF
TRBV28	TRBJ2-3	.	.	TGTGCCAGCAGTTGGCTACCGGGACAACCCACAGATACGCAGTATTTT	CASSWLPGQPTDTQYF
TRBV4-1	TRBJ2-3	.	.	TGCGCCAGTTATAGGGGAGACACAGATACGCAGTATTTT	CASYRGDTDTQYF
TRBV2	TRBJ1-5	.	.	TGTGCCAGCAGTGAAAGGGGGGCAGGGAATCAGCCCCAGCATTTT	CASSERGAGNQPQHF
TRBV7-2	TRBJ1-2	.	.	TGTGCCAGCAGCCAAAATTCATGGGGCGGTTGGGGATTCTATGGCTACACCTTC	CASSQNSWGGWGFYGYTF
TRBV6-6	TRBJ2-1	TRBD2	few	TGTGCCAGCAGTCATAGCGGGAGCTCCTACAATGAGCAGTTCTTC	CASSHSGSSYNEQFF
TRBV6-1	TRBJ2-2	.	.	TGTGCCAGCAGTGAATACCGGGATGATTACACCGGGGAGCTGTTTTTT	CASSEYRDDYTGELFF
TRBV28	TRBJ2-4	.	.	TGTGCCAGCAGCCAGACCGGCGACATTCAGTACTTC	CASSQTGDIQYF
TRBV7-2	TRBJ2-7	.	.	TGTGCCAGCAGCCAAAGATCCCCGTACGAGCAGTACTTC	CASSQRSPYEQYF
TRBV7-2	TRBJ1-6	TRBD1	.	TGTGCCAGCAGCGGTTTGAGGACAGGGAAGGCACCCCTCCACTTT	CASSGLRTGKAPLHF
TRBV13	TRBJ1-3	.	.	TGTGCCAGCAGCTTAGGCCGGGGAACGGGAAACACCATATATTTT	CASSLGRGTGNTIYF
TRBV6-6	TRBJ1-4	.	.	TGTGCCAGCAGTTACTCGAATCCGATTGGAGAAAAACTGTTTTTT	CASSYSNPIGEKLFF
TRBV5-4	TRBJ1-3	TRBD1	.	TGTGCCAGCAGCTGGGGGACAGGGCAGGCTGGAAACACCATATATTTT	CASSWGTGQAGNTIYF
TRBV5-1	TRBJ1-2	.	.	TGCGCCAGCAGCTCTGACTATGGCTACACCTTC	CASSSDYGYTF
TRBV27	TRBJ2-2	.	.	TGTGCCAGCAGTTTATCGGTCAACTTCGGGGAGCTGTTTTTT	CASSLSVNFGELFF
TRBV6-6	TRBJ2-7	TRBD2	.	TGTGCCAGCAGCCTCAGCGGGAGCTCCTACGAGCAGTACTTC	CASSLSGSSYEQYF
TRBV6-6	TRBJ1-2	.	.	TGTGCCAGCAGTTTGATAGAGAACGGCTACACCTTC	CASSLIENGYTF
TRBV4-2	TRBJ2-3	TRBD2	.	TGTGCCAGCAGCCAAGATCTTCGGGCTAGCGGGGAGGGTGATACGCAGTATTTT	CASSQDLRASGEGDTQYF
TRBV9	TRBJ2-1	.	.	TGTGCCTCAGGAGAAACGAGTAATGAGCAGTTCTTC	CASGETSNEQFF
TRBV6-1	TRBJ1-5	.	.	TGTGCCAGCAGTGAACCCCGGGCCCATCTAATCAAGCCCCAGCATTTT	CASSEPRAHLIKPQHF
TRBV7-6	TRBJ2-7	TRBD1	.	TGTGCCAGCAGCGCCCGGGACAGGGACTACGAGCAGTACTTC	CASSARDRDYEQYF
TRBV9	TRBJ2-3	TRBD2	.	TGTGCCAGCAGCTCCGCGGGAGGACTTGATACGCAGTATTTT	CASSSAGGLDTQYF